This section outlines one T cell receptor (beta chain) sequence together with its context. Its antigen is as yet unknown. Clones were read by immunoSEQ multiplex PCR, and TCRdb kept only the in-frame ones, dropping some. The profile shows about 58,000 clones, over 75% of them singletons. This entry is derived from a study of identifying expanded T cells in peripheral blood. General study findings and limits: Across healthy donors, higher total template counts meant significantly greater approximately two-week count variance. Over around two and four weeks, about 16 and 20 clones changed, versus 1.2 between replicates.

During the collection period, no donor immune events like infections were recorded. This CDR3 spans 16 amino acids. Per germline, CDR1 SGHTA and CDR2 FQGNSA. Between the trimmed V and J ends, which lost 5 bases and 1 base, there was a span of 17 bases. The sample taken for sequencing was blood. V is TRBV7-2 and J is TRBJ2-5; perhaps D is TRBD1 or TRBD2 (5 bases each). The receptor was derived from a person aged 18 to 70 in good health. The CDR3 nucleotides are TGTGCCAGCAGCCCGAACCCGGGACGGGTCCAAGAGACCCAGTACTTC. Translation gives CASSPNPGRVQETQYF.